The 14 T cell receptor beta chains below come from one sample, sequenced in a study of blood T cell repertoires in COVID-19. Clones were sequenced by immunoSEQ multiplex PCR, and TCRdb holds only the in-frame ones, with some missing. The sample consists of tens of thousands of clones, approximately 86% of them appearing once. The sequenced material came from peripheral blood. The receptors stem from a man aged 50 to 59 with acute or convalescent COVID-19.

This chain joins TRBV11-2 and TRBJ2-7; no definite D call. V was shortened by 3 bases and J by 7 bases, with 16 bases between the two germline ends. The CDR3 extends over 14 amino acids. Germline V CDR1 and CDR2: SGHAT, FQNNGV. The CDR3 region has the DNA TGTGCCAGCAGCTTGGAACGACACTTTTTTGAGCAGTACTTC. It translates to CASSLERHFFEQYF. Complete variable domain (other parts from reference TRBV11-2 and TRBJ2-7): EAGVAQSPRYKIIEKRQSVAFWCNPISGHATLYWYQQILGQGPKLLIQFQNNGVVDDSQLPKDRFSAERLKGVDSTLKIQPAKLEDSAVYLCASSLERHFFEQYFGPGTRLTVT.

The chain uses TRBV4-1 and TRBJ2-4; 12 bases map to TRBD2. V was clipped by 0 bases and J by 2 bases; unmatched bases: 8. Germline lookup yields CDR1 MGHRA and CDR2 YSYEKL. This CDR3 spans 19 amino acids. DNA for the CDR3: TGCGCCAGCAGCCAAGATTGGCTAGCGGGGGGGGGCACCAAAAACATTCAGTACTTC. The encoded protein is CASSQDWLAGGGTKNIQYF.

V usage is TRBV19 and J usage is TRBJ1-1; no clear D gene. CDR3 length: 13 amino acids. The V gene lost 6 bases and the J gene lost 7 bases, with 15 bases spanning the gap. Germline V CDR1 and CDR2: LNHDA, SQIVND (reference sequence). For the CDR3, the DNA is TGTGCCAGTAGCCGGGTACCCGTTAATGAAGCTTTCTTT. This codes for CASSRVPVNEAFF.

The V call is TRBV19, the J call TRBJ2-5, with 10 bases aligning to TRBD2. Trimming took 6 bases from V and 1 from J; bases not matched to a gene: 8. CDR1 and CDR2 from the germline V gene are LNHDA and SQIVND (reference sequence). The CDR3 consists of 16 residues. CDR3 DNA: TGTGCCAGTAGCAAAACTAGCGGGGACCCCCAAGAGACCCAGTACTTC. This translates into CASSKTSGDPQETQYF.

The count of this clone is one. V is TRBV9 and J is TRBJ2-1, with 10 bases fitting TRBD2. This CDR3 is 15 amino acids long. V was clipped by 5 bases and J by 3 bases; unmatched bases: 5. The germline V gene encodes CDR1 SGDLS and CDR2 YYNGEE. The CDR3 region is CASSPSGSNYNEQFF. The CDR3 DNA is TGTGCCAGCAGTCCTAGCGGGAGTAACTACAATGAGCAGTTCTTC.

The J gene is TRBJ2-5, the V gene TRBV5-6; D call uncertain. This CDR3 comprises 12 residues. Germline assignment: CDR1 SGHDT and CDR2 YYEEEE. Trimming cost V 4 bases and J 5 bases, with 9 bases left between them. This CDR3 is CASSVHGETQYF. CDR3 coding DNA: TGTGCCAGCAGCGTACACGGGGAGACCCAGTACTTC.

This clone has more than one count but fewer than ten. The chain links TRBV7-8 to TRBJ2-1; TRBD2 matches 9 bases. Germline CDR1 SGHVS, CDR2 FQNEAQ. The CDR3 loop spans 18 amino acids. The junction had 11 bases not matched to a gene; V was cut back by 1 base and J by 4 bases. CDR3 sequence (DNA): TGTGCCAGCAGCTTAGATTCCGGGCTAGCGGGGTCATACAATGAGCAGTTCTTC. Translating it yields CASSLDSGLAGSYNEQFF.

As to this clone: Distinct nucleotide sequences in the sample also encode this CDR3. The CDR3 coding sequence is TGTGCCACCAGTTCAGGGATCAGCACAGATACGCAGTATTTT. Translated: CATSSGISTDTQYF. This chain uses TRBV24-1 with TRBJ2-3; D might be TRBD1 (5 bases). Germline CDR1 and CDR2: KGHDR and SFDVKD. This CDR3 comprises 14 residues. V lost 6 bases to trimming and J lost 0 bases, with 9 bases between them.

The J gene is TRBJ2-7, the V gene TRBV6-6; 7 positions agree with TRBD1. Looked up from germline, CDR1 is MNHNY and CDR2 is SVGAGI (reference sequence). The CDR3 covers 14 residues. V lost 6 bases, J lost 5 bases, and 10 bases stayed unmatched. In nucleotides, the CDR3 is TGTGCCAGCAGCGTTACAGGGGAAGGCAACGAGCAGTACTTC. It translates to CASSVTGEGNEQYF.

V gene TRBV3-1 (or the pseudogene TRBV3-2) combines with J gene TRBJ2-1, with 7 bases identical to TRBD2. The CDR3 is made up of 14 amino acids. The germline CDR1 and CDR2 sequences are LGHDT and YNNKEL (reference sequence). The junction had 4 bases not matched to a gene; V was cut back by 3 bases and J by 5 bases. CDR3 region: CASSHGTTNNEQFF. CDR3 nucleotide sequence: TGTGCCAGCAGCCACGGGACTACAAACAATGAGCAGTTCTTC.

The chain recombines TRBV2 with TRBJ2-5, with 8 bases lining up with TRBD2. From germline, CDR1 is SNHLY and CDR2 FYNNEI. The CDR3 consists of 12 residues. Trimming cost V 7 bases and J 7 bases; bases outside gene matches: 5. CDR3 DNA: TGTGCCAGCAAAGCGGGAGCGGGGACCCAGTACTTC. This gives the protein CASKAGAGTQYF.

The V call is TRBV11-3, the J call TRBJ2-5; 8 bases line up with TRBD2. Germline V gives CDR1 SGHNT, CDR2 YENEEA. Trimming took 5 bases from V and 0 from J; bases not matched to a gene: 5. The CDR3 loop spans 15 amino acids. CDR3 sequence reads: CASSRGTSHQETQYF. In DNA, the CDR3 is TGTGCCAGCAGCCGCGGGACTAGTCACCAAGAGACCCAGTACTTC.

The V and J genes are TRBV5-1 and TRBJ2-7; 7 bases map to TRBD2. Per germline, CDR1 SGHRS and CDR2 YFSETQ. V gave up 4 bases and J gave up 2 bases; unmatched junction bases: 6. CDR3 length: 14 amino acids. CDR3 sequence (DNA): TGCGCCAGCAGCCCAAAAGGACTAGCCTACGAGCAGTACTTC. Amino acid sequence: CASSPKGLAYEQYF.

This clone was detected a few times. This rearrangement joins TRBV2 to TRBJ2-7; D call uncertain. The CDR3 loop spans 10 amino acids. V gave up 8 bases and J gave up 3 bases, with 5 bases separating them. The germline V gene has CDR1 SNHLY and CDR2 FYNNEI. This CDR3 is CASRGYEQYF. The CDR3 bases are TGTGCCAGCCGCGGCTACGAGCAGTACTTC.